This TCR beta chain was found in a study of blood T cells in healthy people across ages (dated by TCRdb to about 2015). Regarding the study in general: Template switching captured roughly one uniquely barcoded TCR beta cDNA molecule per two T cells in model experiments. Using deep sequencing normalized with unique cDNA molecular identifiers, the study measured how TCR beta repertoire diversity changes with age. The donors were divided into four age groups: young (average roughly 17 years), middle-aged (approximately 41), aged (about 56) and long-lived (roughly 82). Donors of different ages were randomly distributed across sequencing lanes to avoid experimental bias. The study analyzed two additional independent replicas of 1 million unique cDNA reads from the same blood draw for two donors, one aged 18 to 30 and one aged 80 or older.

Overall study results and their limits: Observed TCR beta diversity per million T cells fell roughly linearly with age, and a significant reduction was already apparent by age roughly 41. The CMV infection status of donors was not known, potentially confounding age-related changes in expanded clonotypes. Compared with the aged group, the long-lived group had more naive CD4+ T cells, fewer expanded clones and increased TCR diversity, suggesting age selection. There was a strong correlation between observed TCR beta diversity and the percentage of naive T cells measured by flow cytometry. Bulk unsorted PBMC profiling prevented conclusive comparison of naive and antigen-experienced compartments. Estimates of total diversity from one million sequenced T cells were regarded as lower bounds and underestimates.

Of note for this clonotype: Its specific antigen is unknown. No base quality information exists; no much larger clone differs at one position.

Systemically healthy Caucasian individuals from Russia, approximately 39 in total and aged roughly 6 to 95 years, were included as donors. Each donor gave ten milliliters of peripheral blood, drawn into EDTA-treated Vacutainer tubes. Ficoll-Paque density-gradient centrifugation was used to isolate PBMCs, with at least 6 million per sample. Trizol reagent was used to extract total RNA from the PBMCs, yielding at least 5.5 micrograms per sample. Naive CD45RAhigh/CD27high T cell percentages were measured by flow cytometry on a PBMC aliquot from every donor. Library preparation used 5' RACE. The instrument was an Illumina HiSeq 2500. A second PCR of roughly 6 to 11 cycles was run with a J-beta primer mix and a sample-barcoded 5' primer. A template-switch 5' adaptor carrying 12 random nucleotides introduced a unique molecular identifier onto each TCR beta cDNA molecule. Each sample yielded at least 3 million CDR3-containing paired-end reads. First-strand cDNA synthesis was performed from all RNA using the Mint cDNA synthesis kit, with priming by a TRBC-specific oligonucleotide. Following uracil-DNA glycosylase treatment, all cDNA underwent a first 18-cycle PCR with the universal primers M1SS and BC2_uni_R. The published analysis was carried out like this. Normalization of each sample was performed by random selection of 1 million high-quality reads, each carrying a distinct molecular identifier. Reads with shared molecular identifiers were discarded instead of being binned into consensus sequences. MiTCR, with a Q25 quality threshold and the strictest error-elimination algorithm, was used for CDR3 identification, clonotype clustering and error correction. A nonparametric unseen species model using Euler transformation provided a lower-bound estimate of total TCR beta diversity. TCRdb trimmed the raw reads at Q25, called clones with MiXCR and kept productive beta chains. Entries that share a CDR3 protein sequence are merged under the most common genes and DNA. These V and J calls are TCRdb output, not the study's own analysis. This sample holds about 800,000 distinct CDR3 sequences; 58% were observed only once. In total, the top ten clones hold roughly 20% of the sample.

This clonotype originated in a man younger than 45 in good health. The source material was blood.

The sequence in DNA is TGCAGCTTAAATAAAGCAGGAACAGATACGCAGTATTTT. This codes for CSLNKAGTDTQYF. The chain is made from TRBV20-1 and TRBJ2-3, with the D gene call left open. The CDR3 starts with the cysteine, ends with the phenylalanine, and has 13 residues. Of all the DNA, just the CDR3 is kept, 39 bases in frame from base 1. CDR1 and CDR2 (DFQATT, SNEGSKA) derive from the germline V gene (reference sequence).